What follows describes a single T cell receptor (beta chain). Antigen: not known. The sample comes from a study of Ad26.COV2.S vaccination and SARS-CoV-2 variants. At the level of the study: Intramuscular Ad26.COV2.S at 5x10^10 or 1x10^11 viral particles.

TCRdb keeps only in-frame clones here, not all; method: immunoSEQ multiplex PCR. Among about 350,000 clones listed, around 84% were seen once. Treatment of the sample: some 20 received Ad26.COV2.S at low or high dose, single or two shots; roughly five received placebo; per-sample allocation not given. On day 63 after the first injection, vaccine and placebo recipients gave samples. Study conclusions and caveats: Overall T cell responses may have been underestimated by the analyses of TCR breadth and depth. Spike-specific TCR breadth was greater after Ad26.COV2.S than placebo. With respect to non-spike TCR breadth, vaccine and placebo recipients were similar.

V dropped 3 bases and J dropped 4; count of bases not matched to a gene: 6. The germline gives CDR1 SGHTS, CDR2 YDEGEE. The CDR3 is 15 amino acids. J is TRBJ2-1 and V is TRBV5-8; 8 bases line up with TRBD1. The material sequenced was peripheral blood, taken in a trial of Ad26.COV2.S vaccine versus placebo. The receptor was derived from a person between 18 and 60 years old who received the Ad26.COV2.S COVID-19 vaccine or a placebo. CDR3 residues: CASSSGQGFYNEQFF. The DNA for the CDR3 is TGTGCCAGCAGCTCAGGACAGGGATTTTACAATGAGCAGTTCTTC. Full variable domain (outside the CDR3, taken from reference TRBV5-8 and TRBJ2-1): EAGVTQSPTHLIKTRGQQATLRCSPISGHTSVYWYQQALGLGLQFLLWYDEGEERNRGNFPPRFSGRQFPNYSSELNVNALELEDSALYLCASSSGQGFYNEQFFGPGTRLTVL.